The present T cell receptor beta chain was sequenced within a study of blood T cell repertoires in COVID-19. Study details: COVID-19 samples, acute and convalescent, were from the United States, Italy and Spain. PBMCs, B-cell-depleted T cells, or T cells were the source of the cDNA or gDNA that made up the material.

The junction had 7 bases not matched to a gene; V was cut back by 7 bases and J by 9 bases. The CDR3 runs 13 residues. Germline CDR1 and CDR2: MNHEY and SVGAGI. Original processing methods: Reference gene primer amplification yielded estimated nucleated cell counts. The assay was immunoSEQ multiplex PCR, and TCRdb's table has in-frame clones only and misses some. The DNA gave D and trimming, while V, J and clone size come from that table. Of almost 55,000 clones listed, roughly 88% were seen once; the top ten hold approximately 3.7%. The TCR sequence derives from a human donor in a cohort sampled during active COVID-19. Material for sequencing was peripheral blood. The rearrangement joins TRBV6-5 to TRBJ2-1; 9 positions agree with TRBD2. CDR3 sequence: CASMAGGRGEQFF. In nucleotides, the CDR3 is TGTGCCAGCATGGCGGGGGGGCGTGGTGAGCAGTTCTTC.